This TCR beta chain is from a study of spatial heterogeneity in lung cancer. As for the study in general: Detected sequences consistently included more beta-chain ones than alpha-chain ones. A unique TCR and UMI combination showed up more than ten times in raw reads, on average.

Germline V lookup: CDR1 DFQATT, CDR2 SNEGSKA (reference sequence). The CDR3 loop spans 13 amino acids. Trimming removed 1 base from V and 0 bases from J, with 4 bases in between. As to time point: sample taken at primary tumor resection. Unsorted tumor, nontumor lung tissue or cryopreserved PBMC supplied the whole RNA. Study results and caveats: Blood contained ubiquitous expanded tumor TCRs more at resection than at follow-up.

TCRdb independently ran MiXCR on the 5' RACE reads; one entry per CDR3 protein. The data show 24,000 or so distinct CDR3 sequences, with around 3.2% seen just once and under 35% held by the top ten. The table lists this clonotype with many counts. The antigen remains unidentified. The TCR originated in a female donor with early-stage non-small cell lung cancer. This chain connects TRBV20-1 to TRBJ1-3; D gene ambiguous. The sample here was PBMCs, taken at surgery. The CDR3 protein is CSARGVSGNTIYF. The CDR3 region has the DNA TGCAGTGCTAGAGGCGTCTCTGGAAACACCATATATTTT.